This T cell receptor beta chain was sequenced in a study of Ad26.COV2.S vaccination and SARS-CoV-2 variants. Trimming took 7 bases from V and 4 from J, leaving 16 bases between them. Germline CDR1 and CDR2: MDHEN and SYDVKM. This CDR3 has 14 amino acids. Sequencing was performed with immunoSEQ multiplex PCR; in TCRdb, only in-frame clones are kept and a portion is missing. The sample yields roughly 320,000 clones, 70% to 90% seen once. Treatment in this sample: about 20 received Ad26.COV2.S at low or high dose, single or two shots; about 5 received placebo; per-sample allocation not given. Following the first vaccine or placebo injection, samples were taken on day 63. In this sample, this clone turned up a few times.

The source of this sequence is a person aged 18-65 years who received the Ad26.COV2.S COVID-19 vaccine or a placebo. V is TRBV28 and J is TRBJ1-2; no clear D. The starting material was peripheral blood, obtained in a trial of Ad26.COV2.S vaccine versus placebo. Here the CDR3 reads CASTSNPRGYGYTF. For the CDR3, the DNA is TGTGCCAGCACCTCTAACCCTCGGGGCTATGGCTACACCTTC.